This T cell receptor beta chain came from a study of Ad26.COV2.S vaccination and SARS-CoV-2 variants. Across the study: Ad26.COV2.S given intramuscularly, once or twice 56 days apart. Study outcomes and limitations: The study found similar non-spike TCR breadth in vaccine and placebo recipients.

Treatment meaning: 15 to 20 received Ad26.COV2.S at low or high dose, single or two shots; 5 received placebo; per-sample allocation not given. Samples were taken on day 63 after the first vaccine or placebo injection. Wuhan-strain spike was delivered by a replication-incompetent Ad26 vector. Remarks on this clone: Its antigen is not identified.

Data came from immunoSEQ multiplex PCR; TCRdb stores just in-frame clones and leaves some out. The profile shows 350,000 to 600,000 clones, 89% of them singletons. The V gene's germline CDR1 is MGHRA and CDR2 YSYEKL. CDR3 size: 17 residues. Trimming took 0 bases from V and 7 from J; bases not matched to a gene: 12. The rearrangement uses TRBV4-1 and TRBJ2-3; 8 nucleotides line up with TRBD2. The sample consisted of peripheral blood, taken in a trial of Ad26.COV2.S vaccine versus placebo. The source is a person between 18 and 65 years old who received the Ad26.COV2.S COVID-19 vaccine or a placebo. CDR3 in amino acids: CASSQDPAGGPLYTQYF. CDR3 in DNA: TGCGCCAGCAGCCAAGATCCGGCGGGGGGTCCTTTATATACGCAGTATTTT.